Listed here are 31 T cell receptor beta chains from one sample, sequenced in a study of T cell responses to AZD1222 COVID-19 vaccine. The method was immunoSEQ multiplex PCR; TCRdb's version includes in-frame clones alone and lacks a portion of them. The profile covers roughly 91,000 clones, with roughly nine tenths appearing a single time and about 2% taken by the ten largest. The material sequenced was peripheral blood, taken on day 0 of AZD1222 vaccination. The receptor source for this set is an adult in good health.

This chain uses TRBV2 with TRBJ2-3; D perhaps matches TRBD1 (6 bases). From germline, CDR1 is SNHLY and CDR2 FYNNEI. The CDR3 covers 14 residues. Trimming removed 6 bases from V and 5 bases from J, with 15 bases in between. The CDR3 DNA follows: TGTGCCAGCAGCGGAACAGGGACCCAAGATACGCAGTATTTT. Its translation: CASSGTGTQDTQYF.

The chain combines TRBV5-4 with TRBJ2-7, with TRBD1 matching over 7 bases. Germline V CDR1 and CDR2: SGHNT, YYREEE (reference sequence). The CDR3 spans 14 residues. The trim removed 4 bases at V and 3 bases at J, leaving 7 bases unmatched. The CDR3, as DNA: TGTGCCAGCAGCGCAGACAGGGAAATCTACGAGCAGTACTTC. Translation: CASSADREIYEQYF.

This clone appeared once. V gene TRBV7-8 combines with J gene TRBJ1-6; unclear D gene. Germline V gene data show CDR1 as SGHVS and CDR2 as FQNEAQ. This CDR3 is 14 amino acids long. V lost 1 base to trimming and J lost 10 bases, with 11 bases between them. CDR3 loop: CASSLVNGGSPLHF. CDR3 nucleotides: TGTGCCAGCAGCTTAGTAAACGGAGGCTCACCCCTCCACTTT.

The chain recombines TRBV19 with TRBJ2-7; no clear D. V was cut by 3 bases and J by 0 bases, with 6 bases left in between. CDR1 and CDR2 (germline): LNHDA, SQIVND (reference sequence). The CDR3 is 13 residues long. DNA of the CDR3: TGTGCCAGTAGTATGGGCAGCTCCTACGAGCAGTACTTC. Translating it yields CASSMGSSYEQYF.

The V and J genes are TRBV12-3 or TRBV12-4 and TRBJ1-2; possibly TRBD1 for D (5 bases). The CDR3 is made up of 12 amino acids. The ends were cut back, 4 bases at V and 5 bases at J, with 8 bases in the middle. CDR3 nucleotide sequence: TGTGCCAGCAGTTCCGACAGATATGGCTACACCTTC. Protein product: CASSSDRYGYTF.

This clone occurred once. V gene TRBV2 combines with J gene TRBJ2-7, with TRBD1 matching 8 bases. Germline CDR1 and CDR2: SNHLY and FYNNEI. The CDR3 runs to 14 residues. V trimming: 7 bases; J trimming: 3 bases; junction bases outside the gene matches: 8. The CDR3 nucleotides read TGTGCCAGCACCCTGGGGACAGGAAACTACGAGCAGTACTTC. It codes for CASTLGTGNYEQYF.

The chain links TRBV5-1 to TRBJ1-1, with D hard to call. V was pared by 3 bases and J by 0 bases, with 12 bases between. CDR3 size: 15 residues. CDR1 and CDR2 from the germline V gene are SGHRS and YFSETQ. DNA of the CDR3: TGCGCCAGCAGCTCGACGGGTCGCATGAACACTGAAGCTTTCTTT. Translation: CASSSTGRMNTEAFF.

This chain connects TRBV4-3 to TRBJ1-1; no clear D. Trimming cost V 0 bases and J 8 bases, with 13 bases left between them. CDR3 size: 14 residues. From germline, CDR1 is LGHNA and CDR2 YSLEER. CDR3 residues: CASSQEESGREAFF. The CDR3 DNA sequence: TGCGCCAGCAGCCAAGAGGAGTCAGGCAGGGAAGCTTTCTTT.

This chain uses TRBV6-1 with TRBJ1-3; D remains ambiguous. The V end lost 1 base, the J end lost 0 bases, and 10 bases lay between the germline ends. This CDR3 contains 16 residues. Germline V lookup: CDR1 MNHNS, CDR2 SASEGT. The chain's CDR3 is CASSEGIWSSGNTIYF. The CDR3 coding sequence is TGTGCCAGCAGTGAAGGTATCTGGAGCTCTGGAAACACCATATATTTT.

The V and J genes are TRBV19 and TRBJ1-6, with TRBD1 matching over 7 bases. Germline lookup yields CDR1 LNHDA and CDR2 SQIVND (reference sequence). J gave up 0 bases and V 7 bases, and 12 bases lay outside the gene matches. This CDR3 is 18 amino acids long. This chain's CDR3 is CASTAGAGQSSYNSPLHF. The CDR3 coding sequence is TGTGCCAGTACCGCCGGCGCGGGACAGAGCTCCTATAATTCACCCCTCCACTTT. Complete variable domain (other parts from reference TRBV19 and TRBJ1-6): DGGITQSPKYLFRKEGQNVTLSCEQNLNHDAMYWYRQDPGQGLRLIYYSQIVNDFQKGDIAEGYSVSREKKESFPLTVTSAQKNPTAFYLCASTAGAGQSSYNSPLHFGNGTRLTVT.

The V and J genes are TRBV27 and TRBJ1-2, with no clear D. V gave up 8 bases and J gave up 4 bases, with 23 bases separating them. Per germline, CDR1 MNHEY and CDR2 SMNVEV (reference sequence). The CDR3 consists of 16 residues. CDR3 coding DNA: TGTGCCAGCGGTCTCCCAGATCTAGGGTTAGCCTATGGCTACACCTTC. This sequence encodes CASGLPDLGLAYGYTF.

The chain carries TRBV5-6 and TRBJ2-1; 8 bases fit TRBD1. This CDR3 spans 13 amino acids. J lost 6 bases, V lost 4 bases, and 3 bases had no gene match. Germline values: CDR1 SGHDT, CDR2 YYEEEE. CDR3 region: CASSPGQANEQFF. The CDR3, as DNA: TGTGCCAGCAGCCCGGGACAGGCCAATGAGCAGTTCTTC.

The chain is built from TRBV12-5 and TRBJ1-1; TRBD1 aligns across 9 bases. The V gene end was trimmed by 0 bases and the J gene end by 5 bases; junction bases not matched to a gene: 4. CDR3 size: 15 residues. Germline values: CDR1 LGHNT, CDR2 FRNRAP. The DNA of the CDR3 is TGTGCTAGTGGTTTGGTAACAGGGGGCTGGACTGAAGCTTTCTTT. It encodes CASGLVTGGWTEAFF.

V is TRBV10-3 and J is TRBJ2-3; D possibly corresponds to TRBD2 (6 bases). This CDR3 has 18 residues. CDR1 and CDR2 from the germline V gene are ENHRY and SYGVKD. V lost 2 bases and J lost 0, with 18 bases in between. For the CDR3, the DNA is TGTGCCATCAGTGAGACGCGGAGGGGCAGGGTAAGCACAGATACGCAGTATTTT. Protein product: CAISETRRGRVSTDTQYF.

The chain uses TRBV30 and TRBJ1-2; tentatively, D is TRBD1 (5 bases). The germline gives CDR1 GTSNPN, CDR2 SVGIG (reference sequence). Deletions cut 3 bases from V and 1 base from J, with 12 bases between. The CDR3 is made up of 14 amino acids. The CDR3 here is CAWRARGSNYGYTF. The CDR3 nucleotides are TGTGCCTGGAGAGCGCGGGGGAGTAACTATGGCTACACCTTC.

The table lists this clone with a count of one. The chain couples TRBV11-2 to TRBJ2-3; TRBD2 matches 10 bases. Trimming cost V 5 bases and J 3 bases; bases outside gene matches: 5. CDR1 and CDR2 from the germline V gene are SGHAT and FQNNGV. The CDR3 consists of 15 residues. For the CDR3, the DNA is TGTGCCAGCAGCGTCCAGCGGGGGGGGACAGATACGCAGTATTTT. It codes for CASSVQRGGTDTQYF.

This rearrangement joins TRBV5-4 to TRBJ2-7; D gene ambiguous. This CDR3 has 13 amino acids. The ends were cut back, 1 base at V and 7 bases at J, with 12 bases in the middle. Germline CDR1 reads SGHNT; CDR2 reads YYREEE (reference sequence). The CDR3 here is CASSLRLREEQYF. The CDR3 nucleotides are TGTGCCAGCAGCTTGAGGCTAAGAGAGGAGCAGTACTTC.

The rearrangement uses TRBV5-1 and TRBJ2-1, with TRBD2 identical over 16 bases. There are 17 residues in the CDR3. The trim removed 3 bases at V and 8 bases at J, leaving 8 bases unmatched. Germline values: CDR1 SGHRS, CDR2 YFSETQ. The CDR3 reads CASSWGTSGRARDEQFF. CDR3 nucleotide sequence: TGCGCCAGCAGCTGGGGGACTAGCGGGAGGGCCCGGGATGAGCAGTTCTTC.

The genes are TRBV30 and TRBJ1-4; D uncertain. Germline V gives CDR1 GTSNPN, CDR2 SVGIG (reference sequence). CDR3 length equals 14 residues. Trimming left V 1 base short and J 1 base short, with 7 bases between. The DNA of the CDR3 is TGTGCCTGGAGTGGGCGGGGAACTAATGAAAAACTGTTTTTT. Translation gives CAWSGRGTNEKLFF.

The genes are TRBV18 and TRBJ2-3; TRBD2 matches 14 bases. The J segment lost 7 bases and the V segment lost 8 bases, leaving 2 bases of the junction unmatched. The CDR3 is 13 residues long. CDR1 and CDR2 (germline): KGHSH, LQKENI. The CDR3 loop reads CASGLAGGYTQYF. CDR3 coding DNA: TGTGCCAGCGGACTAGCGGGAGGATATACGCAGTATTTT.

The genes are TRBV28 and TRBJ1-2; TRBD1 matches 8 bases. The CDR3 is made up of 14 amino acids. V dropped 2 bases and J dropped 4; count of bases not matched to a gene: 3. Germline loops: CDR1 MDHEN, CDR2 SYDVKM. The CDR3 spells CASSLGQGAYGYTF. The CDR3 nucleotides read TGTGCCAGCAGTTTAGGGCAGGGGGCCTATGGCTACACCTTC.

The DNA of the CDR3 is TGTGCCAGCAGTTCTCAGGGCTATGGCTACACCTTC. Translated, it gives CASSSQGYGYTF. The J gene is TRBJ1-2, the V gene TRBV27; D perhaps matches TRBD1 (5 bases). The CDR3 has 12 amino acids. Trimming left V 4 bases short and J 4 bases short, with 7 bases between. Germline CDR1 is MNHEY and CDR2 is SMNVEV (reference sequence).

The chain has TRBV5-4 and TRBJ1-1; a possible D gene is TRBD1 (5 bases). CDR1 and CDR2 from the germline V gene are SGHNT and YYREEE (reference sequence). CDR3 size: 14 residues. V was clipped by 2 bases and J by 2 bases, with 10 bases between them. CDR3 amino acids: CASSLGTVNTEAFF. In nucleotides, the CDR3 is TGTGCCAGCAGCTTAGGGACCGTTAACACTGAAGCTTTCTTT. Looking up the rest from reference TRBV5-4 and TRBJ1-1 gives the full variable domain: ETGVTQSPTHLIKTRGQQVTLRCSSQSGHNTVSWYQQALGQGPQFIFQYYREEENGRGNFPPRFSGLQFPNYSSELNVNALELDDSALYLCASSLGTVNTEAFFGQGTRLTVV.

This sequence joins TRBV5-1 and TRBJ2-6; 12 bases fit TRBD1. The CDR3 contains 23 residues. The V and J ends lost 6 bases and 2 bases, in that order; junction bases with no gene match: 24. The germline V gene has CDR1 SGHRS and CDR2 YFSETQ. Here the CDR3 reads CASIFVLFIIPGTGGPGANVLTF. The CDR3 DNA is TGCGCCAGCATCTTTGTTTTATTCATAATCCCTGGGACAGGGGGCCCTGGGGCCAACGTCCTGACTTTC.

The chain has TRBV27 and TRBJ1-2, with a tentative D call TRBD1 (5 bases). The germline V gene has CDR1 MNHEY and CDR2 SMNVEV (reference sequence). The ends were cut back, 2 bases at V and 7 bases at J, with 23 bases in the middle. The CDR3 is 17 amino acids. CDR3 residues: CASSLIGEQGRQGGYTF. The DNA for the CDR3 is TGTGCCAGCAGTTTAATCGGCGAGCAGGGCCGGCAAGGTGGCTACACCTTC.

This rearrangement joins TRBV19 to TRBJ1-2; D perhaps matches TRBD1 (5 bases). V shed 11 bases and J shed 0 bases, with 13 bases lying between them. The CDR3 is made up of 13 amino acids. CDR1 is LNHDA, CDR2 SQIVND, per germline (reference sequence). This chain's CDR3 is CASTGNANYGYTF. The CDR3 coding sequence is TGTGCCTCCACAGGCAATGCTAACTATGGCTACACCTTC.

The chain uses TRBV12-2 and TRBJ2-1; the tabulated D call, TRBD2, remains unverified against the DNA. TRBV12-2 is tagged as a pseudogene. The CDR3 sequence is 15 residues long. The CDR3 nucleotides are TGTGCAAGTCGCCCCGGGACTAGCGGTAACAATGAGCAGTTCTTC. The encoded protein is CASRPGTSGNNEQFF.

The chain employs TRBV6-1 and TRBJ2-4; TRBD2 matches 12 bases. The CDR3 sequence is 17 residues long. Germline V gives CDR1 MNHNS, CDR2 SASEGT. With 2 bases clipped from V and 0 bases from J, the junction kept 2 bases outside the gene matches. CDR3 loop: CASSEWTSGVAKNIQYF. CDR3 in DNA: TGTGCCAGCAGTGAATGGACTAGCGGGGTAGCCAAAAACATTCAGTACTTC.

This sequence joins TRBV9 and TRBJ1-2, with D perhaps matching TRBD1 (5 bases). Trimming shortened V by 3 bases and J by 5 bases, and 11 bases separated the two germline ends. The CDR3 is made up of 13 amino acids. In germline, CDR1 is SGDLS, CDR2 YYNGEE. The CDR3 protein is CASSATGAYGYTF. The CDR3 bases are TGTGCCAGCAGCGCGACCGGGGCTTATGGCTACACCTTC.

This clone was found once. The chain employs TRBV7-2 and TRBJ1-4; the D is unclear. The germline gives CDR1 SGHTA, CDR2 FQGNSA. The CDR3 length is 13 residues. V lost 1 base, J lost 8 bases, and 8 bases lay in between. The CDR3 region has the DNA TGTGCCAGCAGCTTAGGAGGGTTCGAAAAACTGTTTTTT. Encoded protein: CASSLGGFEKLFF.

Worth noting for this clone: This sample includes further DNA sequences coding for the same CDR3. The chain uses TRBV5-1 and TRBJ2-7; 9 bases are shared with TRBD1. Germline-derived CDR1 and CDR2 are SGHRS and YFSETQ. V lost 0 bases, J lost 4 bases, and 5 bases stayed unmatched. The CDR3 runs to 15 residues. The CDR3 bases are TGCGCCAGCAGCTTGGAGACAGGGGGAAGGTACGAGCAGTACTTC. This sequence encodes CASSLETGGRYEQYF.